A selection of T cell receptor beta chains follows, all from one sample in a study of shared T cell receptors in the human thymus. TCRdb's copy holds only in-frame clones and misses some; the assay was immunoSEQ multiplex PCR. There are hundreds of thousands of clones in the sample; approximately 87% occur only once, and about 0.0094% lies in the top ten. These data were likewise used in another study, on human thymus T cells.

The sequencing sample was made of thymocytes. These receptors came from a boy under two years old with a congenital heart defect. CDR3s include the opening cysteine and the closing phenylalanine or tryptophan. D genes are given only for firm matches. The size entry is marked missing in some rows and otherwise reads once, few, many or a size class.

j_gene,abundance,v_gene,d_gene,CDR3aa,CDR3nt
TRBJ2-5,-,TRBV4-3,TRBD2,CASSQVRRGGQETQYF,TGCGCCAGCAGCCAAGTGAGGCGCGGGGGACAAGAGACCCAGTACTTC
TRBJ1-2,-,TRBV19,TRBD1,CASSRSLVGTGPPTEGYTF,TGTGCCAGTAGTCGGAGTTTGGTCGGGACAGGGCCTCCTACTGAAGGCTACACCTTC
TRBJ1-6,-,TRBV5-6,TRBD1,CASSLVQGVLFSYNSPLHF,TGTGCCAGCAGCTTGGTCCAGGGGGTTCTTTTCTCCTATAATTCACCCCTCCACTTT
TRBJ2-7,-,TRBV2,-,CASSEGANPYEQYF,TGTGCCAGCAGTGAAGGAGCTAATCCCTACGAGCAGTACTTC
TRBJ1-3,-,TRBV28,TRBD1,CASSIITEQGAPSGNTIYF,TGTGCCAGCAGTATCATAACCGAGCAGGGGGCCCCCTCTGGAAACACCATATATTTT
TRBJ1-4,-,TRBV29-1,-,CSVGGPDEKLFF,TGCAGCGTGGGGGGACCGGATGAAAAACTGTTTTTT
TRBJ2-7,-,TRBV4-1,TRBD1,CASSQADREGEQYF,TGCGCCAGCAGCCAAGCCGACAGGGAAGGCGAGCAGTACTTC
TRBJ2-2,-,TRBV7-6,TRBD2,CASGTGLDGGELFF,TGTGCCAGCGGAACGGGACTAGACGGCGGGGAGCTGTTTTTT
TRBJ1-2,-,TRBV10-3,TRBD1,CAISDLGTGPYGYTF,TGTGCCATCAGTGACCTTGGGACAGGGCCATATGGCTACACCTTC
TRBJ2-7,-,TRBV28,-,CASSSRGYPLTYEQYF,TGTGCCAGCAGTTCTAGGGGATATCCTTTAACCTACGAGCAGTACTTC
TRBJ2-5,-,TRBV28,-,CASSLWSGLAQTQYF,TGTGCCAGCAGTTTATGGTCGGGGTTAGCACAGACCCAGTACTTC
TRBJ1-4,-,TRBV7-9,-,CASSLYPAGEKLFF,TGTGCCAGCAGCTTATACCCAGCGGGGGAAAAACTGTTTTTT
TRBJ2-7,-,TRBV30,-,CAWSVFIPYPEQYF,TGTGCCTGGAGTGTATTCATTCCCTACCCCGAGCAGTACTTC
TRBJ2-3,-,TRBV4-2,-,CASSQEGRDRHTQYF,TGTGCCAGCAGCCAAGAGGGGCGAGACAGGCATACGCAGTATTTT
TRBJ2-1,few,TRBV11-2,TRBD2,CASSPGGGPSYEQFF,TGTGCCAGCAGCCCCGGCGGGGGACCGTCCTATGAGCAGTTCTTC
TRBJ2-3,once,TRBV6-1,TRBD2,CASSGPTVSGGLGHTDTQYF,TGTGCCAGCAGTGGCCCGACGGTGAGCGGGGGGCTGGGGCACACAGATACGCAGTATTTT
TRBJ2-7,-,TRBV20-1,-,CSAPGQYEQYF,TGCAGTGCACCGGGTCAGTACGAGCAGTACTTC
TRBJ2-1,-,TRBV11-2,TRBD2,CASRPRLAKNEQFF,TGTGCCAGCAGACCCCGACTAGCTAAGAATGAGCAGTTCTTC
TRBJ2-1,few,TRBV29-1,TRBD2,CSVEASGRATGNNEQFF,TGCAGCGTTGAAGCTAGCGGGAGGGCCACGGGAAACAATGAGCAGTTCTTC
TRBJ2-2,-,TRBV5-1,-,CASSGLPPQEGETGELFF,TGCGCCAGCAGTGGCCTACCCCCACAGGAAGGGGAAACCGGGGAGCTGTTTTTT
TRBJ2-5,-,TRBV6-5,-,CASRPSSQETQYF,TGTGCCAGCAGACCCTCGAGTCAAGAGACCCAGTACTTC
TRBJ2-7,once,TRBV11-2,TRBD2,CASSPAIGSGGRYEQYF,TGTGCCAGCAGCCCAGCCATTGGGAGCGGGGGGCGGTACGAGCAGTACTTC
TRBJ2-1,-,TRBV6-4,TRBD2,CASSDALDKHRRTSGYNNEQFF,TGTGCCAGCAGTGACGCGTTGGATAAACACCGAAGGACTAGCGGCTACAACAATGAGCAGTTCTTC
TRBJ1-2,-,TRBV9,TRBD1,CASSPNRGANYGYTF,TGTGCCAGCAGCCCTAACAGGGGAGCTAACTATGGCTACACCTTC
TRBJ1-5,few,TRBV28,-,CASSCEEGSPNQPQHF,TGTGCCAGCAGCTGCGAGGAGGGCTCACCTAATCAGCCCCAGCATTTT
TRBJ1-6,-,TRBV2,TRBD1,CASSWDSSYNSPLHF,TGTGCCAGCAGTTGGGACAGCTCTTATAATTCACCCCTCCACTTT
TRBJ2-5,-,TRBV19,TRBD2,CASSIASGGPETQYF,TGTGCCAGTAGTATAGCATCGGGAGGGCCTGAGACCCAGTACTTC
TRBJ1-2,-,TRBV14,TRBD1,CASSEARDRDSGLYGYTF,TGTGCCAGCAGCGAGGCCCGGGACAGGGACTCTGGCCTCTATGGCTACACCTTC
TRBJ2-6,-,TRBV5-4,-,CASSNRDTLSGANVLTF,TGTGCCAGCAGCAACCGGGACACTCTCTCTGGGGCCAACGTCCTGACTTTC
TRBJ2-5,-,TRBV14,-,CASSLISETQYF,TGTGCCAGCAGCCTAATTTCGGAGACCCAGTACTTC
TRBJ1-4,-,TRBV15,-,CATSGEHPGQALPTNEKLFF,TGTGCCACCAGCGGAGAACACCCGGGACAAGCCCTTCCGACTAATGAAAAACTGTTTTTT
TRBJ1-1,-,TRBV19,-,CASSKSRGLEGPLEGSTEAFF,TGTGCCAGTAGTAAGAGTCGGGGACTCGAGGGGCCCTTAGAAGGGAGCACTGAAGCTTTCTTT
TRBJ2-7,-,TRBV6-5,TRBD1,CASSRDRGNEQYF,TGTGCCAGCAGCCGGGACAGGGGCAACGAGCAGTACTTC
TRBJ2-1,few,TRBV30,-,CAWSVRVYGDEQFF,TGTGCCTGGAGTGTCAGGGTTTACGGCGATGAGCAGTTCTTC
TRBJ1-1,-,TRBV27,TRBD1,CASSPSDRGYAEAFF,TGTGCCAGCAGTCCTTCGGACAGGGGGTACGCTGAAGCTTTCTTT
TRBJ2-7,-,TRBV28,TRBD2,CAVRRLAGDGEQYF,TGTGCCGTCCGAAGGCTAGCGGGAGATGGTGAGCAGTACTTC
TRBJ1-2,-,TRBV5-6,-,CASSPGDRGNYGYTF,TGTGCCAGCAGCCCGGGTGACCGAGGGAACTATGGCTACACCTTC
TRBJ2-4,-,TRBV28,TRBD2,CASSLMLLAGWGQAKNIQYF,TGTGCCAGCAGTTTAATGCTCCTAGCGGGATGGGGACAAGCCAAAAACATTCAGTACTTC
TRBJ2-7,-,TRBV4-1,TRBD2,CASSQATSGAGFGYEQYF,TGCGCCAGCAGCCAGGCGACTAGCGGGGCGGGATTCGGGTACGAGCAGTACTTC